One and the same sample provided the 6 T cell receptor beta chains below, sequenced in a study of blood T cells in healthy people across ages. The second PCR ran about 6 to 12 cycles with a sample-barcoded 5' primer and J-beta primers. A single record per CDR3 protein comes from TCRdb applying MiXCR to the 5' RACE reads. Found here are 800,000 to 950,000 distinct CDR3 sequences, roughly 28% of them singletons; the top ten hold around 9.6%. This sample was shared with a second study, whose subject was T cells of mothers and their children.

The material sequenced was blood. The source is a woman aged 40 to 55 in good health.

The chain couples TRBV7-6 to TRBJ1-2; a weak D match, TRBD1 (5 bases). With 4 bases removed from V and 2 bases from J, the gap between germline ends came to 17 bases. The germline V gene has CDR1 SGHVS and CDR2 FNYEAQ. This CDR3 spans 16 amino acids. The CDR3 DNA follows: TGTGCCAGCAGCTCTTATACCGGACAAACGAACTATGGCTACACCTTC. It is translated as CASSSYTGQTNYGYTF.

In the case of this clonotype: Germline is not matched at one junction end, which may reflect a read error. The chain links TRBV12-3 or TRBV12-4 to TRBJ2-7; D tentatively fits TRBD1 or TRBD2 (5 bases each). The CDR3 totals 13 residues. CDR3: CANSPVGPYEQYF. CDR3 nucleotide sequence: TGTGCCAACAGTCCTGTGGGACCCTACGAGCAGTACTTC.

CDR3 region: CASSLRTPAPYNEQFF. The CDR3 DNA reads TGTGCCAGCAGCCTACGGACTCCGGCCCCTTACAATGAGCAGTTCTTC. V gene TRBV7-2 combines with J gene TRBJ2-1; D is perhaps TRBD2 (5 bases). Germline V gene sequence: CDR1 SGHTA, CDR2 FQGNSA. V lost 5 bases, J lost 4 bases, and 18 bases lay in between. CDR3 length equals 16 residues.

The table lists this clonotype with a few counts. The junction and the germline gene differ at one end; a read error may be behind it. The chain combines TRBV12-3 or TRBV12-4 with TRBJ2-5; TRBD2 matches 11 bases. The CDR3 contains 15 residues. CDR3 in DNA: TGTGTCAGCAGTTCGGGACTAGCGGAGAAAGAGACCCAGTACTTC. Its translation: CVSSSGLAEKETQYF.

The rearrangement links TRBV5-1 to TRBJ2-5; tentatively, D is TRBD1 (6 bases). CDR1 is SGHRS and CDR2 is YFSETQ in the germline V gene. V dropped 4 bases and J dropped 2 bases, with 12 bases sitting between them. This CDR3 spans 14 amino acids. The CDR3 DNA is TGCGCCAGCAGCGGGGGCCGGGTACAAGAGACCCAGTACTTC. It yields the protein CASSGGRVQETQYF.

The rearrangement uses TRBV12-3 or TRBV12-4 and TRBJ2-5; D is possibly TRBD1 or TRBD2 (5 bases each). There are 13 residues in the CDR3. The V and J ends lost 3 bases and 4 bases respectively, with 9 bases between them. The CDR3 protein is CASSFHGGETQYF. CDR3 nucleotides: TGTGCCAGCAGTTTCCATGGGGGAGAGACCCAGTACTTC.